One sample yielded the 28 T cell receptor beta chains listed below, sequenced in a study of CD8 T cells in Susac syndrome. It was with random hexamers that roughly 0.45 to 1 ug RNA was reverse transcribed. One entry per CDR3 protein, called by TCRdb with MiXCR from the immunoSEQ multiplex PCR reads. The sample contains 160,000 or so distinct CDR3 sequences, roughly 93% of which appear only once. The sequenced material came from CD4+ T cells from PBMCs. The receptor source for this set is a human donor in good health.

CDR3 coding DNA: TGTGCCAGCAGCTTGGGATCTTTCGGCACCGGGGAGCTGTTTTTT. Its protein product is CASSLGSFGTGELFF. The V and J genes are TRBV7-3 and TRBJ2-2; D not resolved. The CDR3 has 15 residues. Germline V gene lookup returns CDR1 SGHTA and CDR2 FQGTGA. The V end lost 3 bases, the J end lost 4 bases, and 12 bases lay between the germline ends.

This chain joins TRBV5-6 and TRBJ2-7; TRBD1 agrees at 8 bases. The CDR3 extends over 15 amino acids. Germline CDR1 SGHDT, CDR2 YYEEEE. J lost 4 bases, V lost 1 base, and 7 bases had no gene match. CDR3 in DNA: TGTGCCAGCAGCTTGCCGGACAGGGCAATATACGAGCAGTACTTC. It translates to CASSLPDRAIYEQYF.

This chain joins TRBV2 and TRBJ2-5; D unclear. V was shortened by 1 base and J by 4 bases, with 10 bases between the two germline ends. The V gene's germline CDR1 is SNHLY and CDR2 FYNNEI. CDR3 length: 14 amino acids. CDR3 loop: CASSEVWGRETQYF. CDR3 nucleotide sequence: TGTGCCAGCAGTGAAGTTTGGGGTAGAGAGACCCAGTACTTC.

This clonotype was detected once. V usage is TRBV3-1 and J usage is TRBJ1-1; D is undetermined. The CDR3 is 12 residues long. V gave up 0 bases and J gave up 6 bases, with 5 bases separating them. Germline V gene sequence: CDR1 LGHDT, CDR2 YNNKEL (reference sequence). CDR3 DNA: TGTGCCAGCAGCCAAGACAGCGCTGAAGCTTTCTTT. This translates into CASSQDSAEAFF.

V usage is TRBV2 and J usage is TRBJ2-5; tentative D call: TRBD2 (7 bases). CDR1 and CDR2 (germline): SNHLY, FYNNEI. The CDR3 covers 12 residues. Between the trimmed V and J ends, which lost 8 bases and 5 bases, there was a span of 12 bases. The CDR3, as DNA: TGTGCCAGCGGGGGGGCGCGGGAGACCCAGTACTTC. It encodes CASGGARETQYF.

The chain carries TRBV7-3 and TRBJ2-5, with TRBD2 as a possible D gene (6 bases). Between the trimmed V and J ends, which lost 0 bases and 7 bases, there was a span of 6 bases. From germline, CDR1 is SGHTA and CDR2 FQGTGA. CDR3 size: 12 residues. Here the CDR3 DNA reads TGTGCCAGCAGCTTAACGGGGGGGACCCAGTACTTC. It is translated as CASSLTGGTQYF.

This clonotype was counted between two and nine times. The chain links TRBV10-3 to TRBJ2-3; 7 nucleotides align to TRBD1. V gave up 10 bases and J gave up 2 bases; unmatched junction bases: 3. Germline CDR1 ENHRY, CDR2 SYGVKD. This CDR3 has 12 residues. Written as DNA, the CDR3 is TGTGCCACCGGACAGGACACAGATACGCAGTATTTT. Residues: CATGQDTDTQYF.

The chain employs TRBV5-6 and TRBJ1-1; the D is unclear. CDR1 SGHDT and CDR2 YYEEEE come from the germline V gene. There are 15 residues in the CDR3. Trimming pared 7 bases from V and 6 bases from J, leaving 22 bases between. CDR3 loop: CASGMGWQTKAEAFF. CDR3 bases: TGTGCCAGCGGCATGGGTTGGCAGACCAAGGCTGAAGCTTTCTTT.

The gene calls are TRBV19 and TRBJ2-3; no reliable D call. Germline CDR1 reads LNHDA; CDR2 reads SQIVND (reference sequence). CDR3 length: 12 amino acids. The ends were cut back, 6 bases at V and 5 bases at J, with 9 bases in the middle. The CDR3 here is CASSRSIDTQYF. The CDR3 DNA sequence: TGTGCCAGTAGCCGCTCCATAGATACGCAGTATTTT.

The V call is TRBV11-2, the J call TRBJ2-7; D call uncertain. This CDR3 is 12 amino acids long. The germline V gene has CDR1 SGHAT and CDR2 FQNNGV. V was clipped by 0 bases and J by 5 bases, with 5 bases between them. In DNA form, the CDR3 reads TGTGCCAGCAGCTTAGATCGAAACGAGCAGTACTTC. Its protein is CASSLDRNEQYF. Filled out from reference TRBV11-2 and TRBJ2-7, the complete variable domain reads EAGVAQSPRYKIIEKRQSVAFWCNPISGHATLYWYQQILGQGPKLLIQFQNNGVVDDSQLPKDRFSAERLKGVDSTLKIQPAKLEDSAVYLCASSLDRNEQYFGPGTRLTVT.

This clonotype appeared a single time. The chain combines TRBV11-2 with TRBJ2-5; tentative D call: TRBD1 (6 bases). The V end lost 7 bases, the J end lost 7 bases, and 16 bases lay between the germline ends. Per the germline V gene, CDR1 is SGHAT and CDR2 is FQNNGV. The CDR3 contains 13 residues. Here the CDR3 reads CASTQNRERTQYF. In nucleotides, the CDR3 is TGTGCCAGCACCCAAAACAGGGAACGGACCCAGTACTTC.

The chain recombines TRBV3-1 with TRBJ2-7, with 7 bases fitting TRBD1. The V gene's germline CDR1 is LGHDT and CDR2 YNNKEL (reference sequence). V lost 6 bases, J lost 0 bases, and 5 bases stayed unmatched. The CDR3 length is 14 residues. In DNA, the CDR3 is TGTGCCAGCAGTAGACAGGGCACCTCCTACGAGCAGTACTTC. This translates into CASSRQGTSYEQYF.

V gene TRBV5-1 combines with J gene TRBJ1-1; TRBD1 is a possible D gene (5 bases). The CDR3 loop spans 14 amino acids. The germline gives CDR1 SGHRS, CDR2 YFSETQ. Trimming pared 4 bases from V and 1 base from J, leaving 11 bases between. CDR3 bases: TGCGCCAGCAGCATTCAGGGAGGGAACACTGAAGCTTTCTTT. As protein: CASSIQGGNTEAFF.

The chain is built from TRBV2 and TRBJ2-5, with D unresolved. Per germline, CDR1 SNHLY and CDR2 FYNNEI. The CDR3 spans 16 residues. Deletions cut 6 bases from V and 0 bases from J, with 17 bases between. This chain's CDR3 is CASSHKVVGYQETQYF. CDR3 nucleotides: TGTGCCAGCAGCCATAAGGTGGTGGGGTACCAAGAGACCCAGTACTTC.

The genes are TRBV20-1 and TRBJ2-1; 8 nucleotides agree with TRBD1. Germline CDR1 is DFQATT and CDR2 is SNEGSKA (reference sequence). V was pared by 3 bases and J by 9 bases, with 4 bases of the junction left unmatched. The CDR3 has 12 amino acids. DNA of the CDR3: TGCAGTGCTAGCAGGGGGCAGGTTGAGCAGTTCTTC. It translates to CSASRGQVEQFF.

CDR3 sequence: CASRAGHGYGYTF. The CDR3 coding sequence is TGTGCCAGCAGGGCGGGACATGGCTATGGCTACACCTTC. V gene TRBV12-3 or TRBV12-4 combines with J gene TRBJ1-2; perhaps TRBD1 as D (6 bases). Trimming removed 6 bases at V and 4 bases at J, with 12 bases between. The CDR3 runs to 13 residues.

J is TRBJ2-7 and V is TRBV9; 7 bases match TRBD2. The V gene end was trimmed by 3 bases and the J gene end by 3 bases; junction bases not matched to a gene: 12. There are 16 residues in the CDR3. The V gene's germline CDR1 is SGDLS and CDR2 YYNGEE. CDR3 DNA sequence: TGTGCCAGCAGCGCAACCCCGACGGGGGGAGTCTACGAGCAGTACTTC. This sequence encodes CASSATPTGGVYEQYF.

This chain joins TRBV7-3 and TRBJ2-1; D unresolved. Looked up from germline, CDR1 is SGHTA and CDR2 is FQGTGA. Trimming shortened V by 4 bases and J by 4 bases, and 14 bases separated the two germline ends. The CDR3 is 15 amino acids. CDR3 loop: CASSSGPSAYNEQFF. CDR3 sequence (DNA): TGTGCCAGCAGCTCCGGACCGTCGGCTTACAATGAGCAGTTCTTC.

The chain couples TRBV9 to TRBJ2-4, with TRBD1 identical over 9 bases. Germline-derived CDR1 and CDR2 are SGDLS and YYNGEE. The CDR3 runs to 16 residues. Germline trimming cut 0 bases from V and 3 bases from J; bases unmatched to any gene: 4. In DNA form, the CDR3 reads TGTGCCAGCAGCGTAGGACAGGGGGAGGGCAAAAACATTCAGTACTTC. Its protein product is CASSVGQGEGKNIQYF.

The V call is TRBV6-2 or TRBV6-3, the J call TRBJ2-3; TRBD1 matches at 8 bases. CDR3 length: 15 amino acids. CDR1 is MNHEY, CDR2 SVGEGT, per germline. Trimming at V came to 5 bases and at J to 4 bases, leaving 8 bases not matched to a gene. The CDR3 nucleotides are TGTGCCAGCAGTCCCCATGACAGGGGCGCAGATACGCAGTATTTT. This gives the protein CASSPHDRGADTQYF.

This clonotype was seen just once. V gene TRBV6-2 or TRBV6-3 combines with J gene TRBJ2-3; 7 bases align to TRBD2. Germline trimming cut 10 bases from V and 1 base from J; bases unmatched to any gene: 8. This CDR3 contains 14 residues. CDR1 MNHEY and CDR2 SVGEGT come from the germline V gene. CDR3 region: CATTRRGGTDTQYF. For the CDR3, the DNA is TGTGCCACCACTCGCCGGGGGGGCACAGATACGCAGTATTTT.

Notes on this clonotype: At one end, the junction sequence differs from germline, possibly due to a read error. The V and J genes are TRBV15 and TRBJ1-6, with a tentative D call TRBD1 (5 bases). The CDR3 has 13 residues. Germline CDR1 reads LNHNV; CDR2 reads YYDKDF (reference sequence). CDR3: CATSRDTGQRPSF. The CDR3 DNA reads as TGTGCCACCAGCAGAGATACAGGACAACGACCTTCCTTT.

This sequence joins TRBV10-2 and TRBJ1-6; D is undetermined. V was pared by 2 bases and J by 0 bases, with 8 bases between. Germline V gives CDR1 WSHSY, CDR2 SAAADI. The CDR3 totals 16 residues. CDR3 region: CASSEHRSSYNSPLHF. Here the CDR3 DNA reads TGCGCCAGCAGTGAGCATAGAAGCTCCTATAATTCACCCCTCCACTTT.

The chain recombines TRBV29-1 with TRBJ1-1; D is perhaps TRBD1 (6 bases). From germline, CDR1 is SQVTM and CDR2 ANQGSEA. V lost 4 bases, J lost 4 bases, and 16 bases lay in between. This CDR3 is 14 amino acids long. CDR3 sequence reads: CSVARDTDSTEAFF. CDR3 sequence (DNA): TGCAGCGTTGCTCGGGACACGGATTCCACTGAAGCTTTCTTT.

CDR3 nucleotide sequence: TGTGCCAGCACTTATAACACTGAAGCTTTCTTT. This encodes CASTYNTEAFF. The chain recombines TRBV2 with TRBJ1-1; D is ambiguous. The V gene's germline CDR1 is SNHLY and CDR2 FYNNEI. The CDR3 is made up of 11 amino acids. Trimming took off 7 bases at V and 2 bases at J, with 5 bases between the two ends. Using reference TRBV2 and TRBJ1-1 for the parts outside the CDR3, the full variable domain is EPEVTQTPSHQVTQMGQEVILRCVPISNHLYFYWYRQILGQKVEFLVSFYNNEISEKSEIFDDQFSVERPDGSNFTLKIRSTKLEDSAMYFCASTYNTEAFFGQGTRLTVV.

The gene calls are TRBV12-3 or TRBV12-4 and TRBJ1-6; D remains ambiguous. Trimming took off 4 bases at V and 14 bases at J, with 15 bases between the two ends. The CDR3 is 13 amino acids. The CDR3 DNA is TGTGCCAGCAGTTCACGGGCTAGCGGGGCCCTCCACTTT. Translating gives CASSSRASGALHF.

This clonotype was counted a single time. The gene calls are TRBV7-9 and TRBJ1-1; the D is unclear. The CDR3 contains 13 residues. The V gene's germline CDR1 is SEHNR and CDR2 FQNEAQ (reference sequence). Trimming pared 2 bases from V and 4 bases from J, leaving 8 bases between. CDR3 sequence: CASSLPLGTEAFF. Written as DNA, the CDR3 is TGTGCCAGCAGCTTACCCCTGGGCACTGAAGCTTTCTTT. The variable domain in full, with the rest retrieved from reference TRBV7-9 and TRBJ1-1, is DTGVSQNPRHKITKRGQNVTFRCDPISEHNRLYWYRQTLGQGPEFLTYFQNEAQLEKSRLLSDRFSAERPKGSFSTLEIQRTEQGDSAMYLCASSLPLGTEAFFGQGTRLTVV.

The chain has TRBV2 and TRBJ2-5; D is perhaps TRBD1 or TRBD2 (6 bases each). V was clipped by 10 bases and J by 2 bases, with 11 bases between them. This CDR3 comprises 12 residues. CDR1 SNHLY and CDR2 FYNNEI come from the germline V gene. This CDR3 reads CATGGFQETQYF. Written as DNA, the CDR3 is TGTGCCACCGGGGGCTTTCAAGAGACCCAGTACTTC.